This T cell receptor beta chain was captured in a study of blood T cell repertoires in COVID-19. Study overall: T cells, B-cell-depleted T cells, or PBMCs provided the cDNA or gDNA that served as material.

The trim removed 1 base at V and 2 bases at J, leaving 13 bases unmatched. The CDR3 is 18 amino acids. CDR1 SNHLY and CDR2 FYNNEI come from the germline V gene. Participants were aged roughly 18 to 90 years, lived in under 25 US areas, and enrolled virtually. Cohort assignment relied on participant-reported clinical history. Those designated as exposed participants met a COVID-19 case within 2 weeks before study entry. Libraries were prepared by immunoSEQ multiplex PCR; TCRdb keeps only in-frame clonotypes and omits some of them. The profile shows approximately 250,000 clones, 80% to 90% of them singletons.

The sequence was obtained from a middle-aged woman who had been exposed to COVID-19. The chain combines TRBV2 with TRBJ2-5; TRBD2 matches at 7 bases. Sequencing was performed on PBMCs or T cells enriched from blood (not recorded which). The CDR3 nucleotides are TGTGCCAGCAGTGAAGGTTACTATCGGTGGGGGGGGCAAGAGACCCAGTACTTC. This encodes CASSEGYYRWGGQETQYF.